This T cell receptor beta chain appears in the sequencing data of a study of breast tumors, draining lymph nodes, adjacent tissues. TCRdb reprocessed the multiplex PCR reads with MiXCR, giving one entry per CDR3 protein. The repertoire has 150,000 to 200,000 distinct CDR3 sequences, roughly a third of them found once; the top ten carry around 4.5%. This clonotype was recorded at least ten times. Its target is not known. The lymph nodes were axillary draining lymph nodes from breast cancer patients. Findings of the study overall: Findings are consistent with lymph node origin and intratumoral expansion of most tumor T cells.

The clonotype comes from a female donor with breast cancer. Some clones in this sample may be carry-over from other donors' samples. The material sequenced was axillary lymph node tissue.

CDR3 nucleotide sequence: TGTGCCAGCAGCCCCGGCGTAGGGGTGGGAGGCTACACCTTC. This encodes CASSPGVGVGGYTF. J is TRBJ1-2 and V is TRBV6-5; possible D gene TRBD1, 5 bases. The germline V and J ends were trimmed by 6 bases and 8 bases, with 19 bases remaining between them. The CDR3 contains 14 residues. Germline CDR1 is MNHEY and CDR2 is SVGAGI.